The rows below give T cell receptor beta chains drawn from one sample of a study of blood T cells in healthy people across ages. MiXCR was run by TCRdb on the 5' RACE reads, yielding one entry per CDR3 protein. Among roughly 730,000 distinct CDR3 sequences listed, roughly three fifths were seen once. Sequencing was done on a sample of blood. These receptors all come from a man between 35 and 55 years old in good health. Both conserved end residues are part of each CDR3. A D gene is named only where the DNA matches it firmly. Not all rows give a size; the values are once, few, many and, for expanded clones, a class.

few TRBJ1-2 TRBV4-2 16 TRBD1 CASSQDPGQGSIGYTF TGTGCCAGCAGCCAAGATCCGGGACAGGGAAGTATCGGCTACACCTTC
once TRBJ2-1 TRBV6-5 16 TRBD2 CASSYSSGRAYNEQFF TGTGCCAGCAGTTACTCTAGCGGGAGGGCCTACAATGAGCAGTTCTTC
- TRBJ2-5 TRBV7-8 16 - CASSLGGGASPETQYF TGTGCCAGCAGCTTAGGGGGGGGGGCCTCCCCGGAGACCCAGTACTTC
- TRBJ1-2 TRBV29-1 12 TRBD1 CSVEGDSYGYTF TGCAGCGTTGAGGGGGACAGCTATGGCTACACCTTC
- TRBJ1-1 TRBV13 15 TRBD1 CASSGNGQGVPEAFF TGTGCCAGCAGCGGAAACGGACAGGGTGTGCCTGAAGCTTTCTTT
- TRBJ2-1 TRBV27 14 - CASTNGDLYNEQFF TGTGCCAGCACCAACGGGGACCTTTACAATGAGCAGTTCTTC
- TRBJ2-1 TRBV3-1 14 - CASSQDAAEETQFF TGTGCCAGCAGCCAAGATGCGGCAGAGGAGACCCAGTTCTTC
- TRBJ2-5 TRBV20-1 13 TRBD1 CSAPRQGKETQYF TGCAGTGCTCCTCGACAGGGAAAAGAGACCCAGTACTTC
few TRBJ2-3 TRBV7-2 15 TRBD1 CASSRQGSGSDTQYF TGTGCCAGCAGCCGACAGGGTTCGGGCTCAGATACGCAGTATTTT
- TRBJ2-1 TRBV6-2/TRBV6-3 21 TRBD1 CASSYPTHDTGGPRTYNEQFF TGTGCCAGCAGTTACCCCACACACGACACAGGGGGCCCTCGGACCTACAATGAGCAGTTCTTC
- TRBJ2-5 TRBV7-8 12 TRBD1 CASSFRTGEQYF TGTGCCAGCAGCTTTCGGACAGGTGAGCAGTACTTC
- TRBJ2-3 TRBV29-1 13 - CSVARDLWDTQYF TGCAGCGTTGCGAGGGACCTTTGGGATACGCAGTATTTT
- TRBJ2-7 TRBV13 14 - CASSSQGTLGEQYF TGTGCCAGCAGCTCCCAGGGGACCCTTGGCGAGCAGTACTTC
- TRBJ2-5 TRBV6-1 15 - CASSPGVALQETQYF TGTGCCAGCAGCCCGGGGGTAGCCCTCCAAGAGACCCAGTACTTC
few TRBJ2-3 TRBV14 16 TRBD2 CASSPPLAGLTDTQYF TGTGCCAGCAGTCCCCCCCTAGCGGGACTTACCGATACGCAGTATTTT
- TRBJ2-7 TRBV4-1 15 TRBD2 CASSQVPSGNYEQYF TGCGCCAGCAGCCAAGTCCCTAGCGGCAACTACGAGCAGTACTTC
- TRBJ2-1 TRBV9 15 TRBD1 CASSSLPDRYNEQFF TGTGCCAGCAGCTCCCTCCCGGACAGGTACAATGAGCAGTTCTTC
many TRBJ2-7 TRBV29-1 13 TRBD1 CSARTGSTYEQYF TGCAGCGCCCGGACAGGGTCAACCTACGAGCAGTACTTC
- TRBJ2-7 TRBV29-1 19 TRBD1 CSVERGDRRGSSHLYEQYF TGCAGCGTTGAGAGGGGGGACAGGCGAGGTAGTTCTCACTTATACGAGCAGTACTTC
- TRBJ1-5 TRBV7-2 14 - CASSFQYSNQPQHF TGTGCCAGCAGCTTCCAGTATAGCAATCAGCCCCAGCATTTT
- TRBJ1-2 TRBV5-1 14 TRBD1 CASSLNRQGAGYTF TGCGCCAGCAGCTTAAACCGACAGGGGGCTGGCTACACCTTC
- TRBJ2-7 TRBV20-1 12 - CSVDRPSYEQYF TGCAGTGTAGACAGGCCCTCCTACGAGCAGTACTTC
- TRBJ2-1 TRBV24-1 18 TRBD1 CATSDPPGQGISYNEQFF TGTGCCACCAGTGACCCTCCGGGACAGGGAATCTCCTACAATGAGCAGTTCTTC
- TRBJ1-1 TRBV7-2 16 TRBD1 CASRLTGGALNTEAFF TGTGCCAGCAGATTAACAGGGGGCGCATTGAACACTGAAGCTTTCTTT
few TRBJ2-7 TRBV6-1 12 - CASSGPGNEQYF TGTGCCAGCAGTGGACCGGGCAACGAGCAGTACTTC
- TRBJ2-5 TRBV3-1 18 - CASSQDVWIQGGGETQYF TGTGCCAGCAGCCAAGATGTGTGGATTCAGGGGGGTGGAGAGACCCAGTACTTC
few TRBJ2-5 TRBV9 14 TRBD2 CASSPGGDTETQYF TGTGCCAGCAGCCCCGGGGGGGACACAGAGACCCAGTACTTC
once TRBJ1-1 TRBV20-1 14 - CSARADDSPTEAFF TGCAGTGCTAGAGCTGACGACAGCCCCACTGAAGCTTTCTTT
- TRBJ1-2 TRBV6-2/TRBV6-3 14 - CASSYSKTGYGYTF TGTGCCAGCAGTTACTCGAAGACGGGCTATGGCTACACCTTC
- TRBJ2-1 TRBV20-1 14 - CSARRGDYHNEQFF TGCAGTGCTAGGAGGGGGGACTACCACAATGAGCAGTTCTTC
- TRBJ2-1 TRBV15 17 TRBD1 CATSRVRTGRFYNEQFF TGTGCCACCAGCAGAGTAAGGACAGGGCGATTCTACAATGAGCAGTTCTTC
few TRBJ2-7 TRBV28 16 - CASRPTGGAGAYEQYF TGTGCCAGCAGGCCTACTGGGGGAGCGGGCGCCTACGAGCAGTACTTC
- TRBJ2-3 TRBV25-1 14 - CASSEYLVADTQYF TGTGCCAGCAGTGAATATCTAGTAGCAGATACGCAGTATTTT
- TRBJ2-5 TRBV12-3/TRBV12-4 14 TRBD1 CTSSSSDRGETQYF TGTACCAGCAGTTCCTCAGACAGGGGGGAGACCCAGTACTTC
- TRBJ1-2 TRBV11-2 12 TRBD1 CASSADRDGYTF TGTGCCAGCAGCGCGGACAGGGATGGCTACACCTTC
- TRBJ1-2 TRBV4-3 15 TRBD1 CASRRPGQGPYGYTF TGCGCCAGCAGACGCCCGGGACAGGGACCCTATGGCTACACCTTC
- TRBJ2-3 TRBV6-6 12 TRBD2 CASLLAGDTQYF TGTGCCAGTCTCCTAGCGGGAGATACGCAGTATTTT
few TRBJ2-7 TRBV4-2 16 TRBD2 CASSLLAGLGQNEQYF TGTGCCAGCAGCCTATTAGCGGGACTGGGACAAAACGAGCAGTACTTC
- TRBJ2-4 TRBV3-1 17 - CASSQDTRAFGKNIQYF TGTGCCAGCAGCCAAGATACTAGGGCGTTCGGCAAAAACATTCAGTACTTC
- TRBJ1-5 TRBV4-1 17 - CASSQVSAGDGNQPQHF TGCGCCAGCAGCCAAGTCTCGGCGGGGGATGGCAATCAGCCCCAGCATTTT
- TRBJ2-1 TRBV6-1 20 - CASSEGRWGLKGSLGDEQFF TGTGCCAGCAGTGAAGGGAGATGGGGCCTTAAGGGGAGCCTGGGGGATGAGCAGTTCTTC
- TRBJ2-7 TRBV28 13 - CASLEGSSGEQYF TGTGCCAGCTTAGAGGGGAGTAGCGGCGAGCAGTACTTC
- TRBJ2-5 TRBV5-5 16 TRBD2 CASSLVSGSFKETQYF TGTGCCAGCAGCTTGGTCAGCGGGAGTTTCAAAGAGACCCAGTACTTC
- TRBJ1-1 TRBV7-9 14 - CASSRSGDNTEAFF TGTGCCAGCAGTCGAAGTGGGGATAACACTGAAGCTTTCTTT
- TRBJ2-7 TRBV11-2 14 - CASSLVGALYEQYF TGTGCCAGCAGCTTAGTTGGTGCCCTTTACGAGCAGTACTTC
- TRBJ2-3 TRBV7-9 17 TRBD1 CASSYDMDRDNTDTQYF TGTGCCAGCAGCTATGACATGGACAGGGACAACACAGATACGCAGTATTTT
- TRBJ2-1 TRBV4-2 16 TRBD2 CASSQGVAGGNNEQFF TGTGCCAGCAGCCAGGGAGTAGCGGGAGGGAACAATGAGCAGTTCTTC
- TRBJ2-5 TRBV20-1 16 TRBD2 CSARGASGSLGETQYF TGCAGTGCTAGGGGGGCTAGCGGGAGTTTGGGTGAGACCCAGTACTTC
- TRBJ2-7 TRBV11-2 15 TRBD1 CASSWGQGYAYEQYF TGTGCCAGCAGCTGGGGACAGGGCTATGCCTACGAGCAGTACTTC
- TRBJ2-3 TRBV24-1 16 TRBD2 CATSDRLAGDVDTQYF TGTGCCACCAGTGATCGCCTAGCGGGGGACGTTGATACGCAGTATTTT
- TRBJ2-5 TRBV28 15 TRBD2 CASRETSSIEETQYF TGTGCCAGCCGAGAGACTAGCTCCATAGAAGAGACCCAGTACTTC
- TRBJ2-3 TRBV7-9 16 TRBD1 CASSPTRQGGTDTQYF TGTGCCAGCAGCCCTACTAGACAGGGTGGCACAGATACGCAGTATTTT
- TRBJ2-6 TRBV5-6 18 - CASSLAGVRGGGANVLTF TGTGCCAGCAGCTTGGCCGGGGTTAGAGGAGGTGGGGCCAACGTCCTGACTTTC
- TRBJ1-5 TRBV20-1 15 TRBD1 CSAGRDRGTNQPQHF TGCAGTGCTGGCCGGGACAGGGGGACCAATCAGCCCCAGCATTTT
- TRBJ1-2 TRBV6-5 14 - CASSPGEGASGYTF TGTGCCAGCAGCCCTGGGGAGGGAGCTAGCGGCTACACCTTC
few TRBJ1-1 TRBV9 13 - CASSVESNTEAFF TGTGCCAGCAGCGTAGAATCGAACACTGAAGCTTTCTTT
- TRBJ2-6 TRBV11-2 16 - CASSSLVRSGANVLTF TGTGCCAGCAGCTCGCTAGTACGCTCTGGGGCCAACGTCCTGACTTTC
few TRBJ2-3 TRBV10-3 15 TRBD1 CAISGGDRGSDTQYF TGTGCCATCAGTGGAGGGGACAGGGGATCAGATACGCAGTATTTT
- TRBJ2-6 TRBV24-1 16 TRBD1 CATAGTGGPGANVLTF TGTGCCACCGCCGGGACAGGGGGACCTGGGGCCAACGTCCTGACTTTC
- TRBJ2-7 TRBV6-5 13 - CASRPSLSYEQYF TGTGCCAGCAGGCCTAGCTTGAGTTACGAGCAGTACTTC